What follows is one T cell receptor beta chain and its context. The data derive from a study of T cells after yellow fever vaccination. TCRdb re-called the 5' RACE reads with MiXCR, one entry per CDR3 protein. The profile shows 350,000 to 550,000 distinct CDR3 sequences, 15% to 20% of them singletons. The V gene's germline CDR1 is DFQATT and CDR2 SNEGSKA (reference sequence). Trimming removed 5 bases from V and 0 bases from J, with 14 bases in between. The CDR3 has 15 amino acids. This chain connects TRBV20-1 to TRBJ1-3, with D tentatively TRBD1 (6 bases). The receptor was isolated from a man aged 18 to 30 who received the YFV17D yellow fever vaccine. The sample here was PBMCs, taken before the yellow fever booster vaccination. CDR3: CSASDSRISGNTIYF. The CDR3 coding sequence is TGCAGTGCTTCGGACAGCCGAATCTCTGGAAACACCATATATTTT.